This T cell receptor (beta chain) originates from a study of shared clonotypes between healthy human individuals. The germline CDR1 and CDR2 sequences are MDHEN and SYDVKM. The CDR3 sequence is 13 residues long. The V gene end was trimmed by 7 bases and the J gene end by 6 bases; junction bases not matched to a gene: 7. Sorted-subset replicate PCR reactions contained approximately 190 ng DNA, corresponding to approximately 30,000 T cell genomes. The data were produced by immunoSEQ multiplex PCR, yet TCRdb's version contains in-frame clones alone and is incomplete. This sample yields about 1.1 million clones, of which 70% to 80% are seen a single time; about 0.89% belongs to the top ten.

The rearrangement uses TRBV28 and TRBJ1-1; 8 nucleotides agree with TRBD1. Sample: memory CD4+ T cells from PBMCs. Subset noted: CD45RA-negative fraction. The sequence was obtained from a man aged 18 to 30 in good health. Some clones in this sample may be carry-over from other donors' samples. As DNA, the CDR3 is TGTGCCAGCAACGCAGGGGGCGCCGCTGAAGCTTTCTTT. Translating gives CASNAGGAAEAFF.